This TCR beta chain is from a study of Graves' ophthalmopathy and Graves' hyperthyroidism (dated by TCRdb to 2016 to 2019). With regard to the full study: Peripheral blood samples were taken at the time of initial diagnosis, before any treatment was given. TCR beta repertoire signatures were used to distinguish Graves' ophthalmopathy from Graves' hyperthyroidism and to predict progression to ophthalmopathy. In total, some 140 blood samples were TCR-sequenced: around 42 ophthalmopathy, 80 or so hyperthyroidism and about 17 hyperthyroidism-to-ophthalmopathy patients. A discovery set of about 99 patients (roughly 41 ophthalmopathy, about 58 stable hyperthyroidism) was enrolled to explore V-J signatures distinguishing ophthalmopathy from hyperthyroidism. An independent validation cohort comprised roughly 20 hyperthyroidism patients and about 16 patients who later progressed from hyperthyroidism to ophthalmopathy. In more than five hyperthyroidism patients, the T-cell repertoires found in thyroid tissue were compared with those found in blood. Following sample collection, hyperthyroidism patients were given methimazole at a starting dose of 30 mg daily, and ophthalmopathy patients were given high-dose intravenous methylprednisolone. Results the study describes overall, beyond this receptor: No statistical method was used to set the sample size in advance, and the investigators knew which group each participant was assigned to. In validation, the model predicted ophthalmopathy progression with more than 70% sensitivity and approximately 78% specificity; more than ten predicted patients were CT-confirmed with GO in a median of approximately six months. Among expanded thyroid clonotypes with frequency above 0.001, most also showed up in blood, which suggests that blood repertoires may reflect the thyroid immune response. In cross-validation, the 13-signature model distinguished ophthalmopathy from stable hyperthyroidism with less than 90% sensitivity and over 81% specificity, while in the test set the corresponding values were about 80% and 75%.

For repertoire sequencing, the TCR beta CDR3 regions were amplified from RNA transcripts. A first-round RT-PCR used HTBI primers with the Qiagen OneStep RT-PCR kit, followed by a second-round multiplex PCR, size selection and purification. Sequencing of the libraries was carried out on an Illumina HiSeq2000 in paired-end mode with 100 bp reads. In the original analysis: SOAPnuke was used to process the reads, removing any read that contained adapters or uncalled bases, had a mean Phred below 15, or lacked an exact match to the constant primer or identifier. High-quality paired reads were merged with COPE v1.2.5. Each unique nucleotide sequence was defined as a clonotype, and clonotypes were aligned to IMGT TRB V, D and J references with MiTCR v1.1. The analysis was limited to V-J combinations with a frequency above 0.0001, which together covered more than 98% of repertoires. For each V-J combination, a TCR clonal expansion and chaos score was defined as the ratio of F50 clonal expansion to chaos observed in the TCRdist matrix. Welch's t-statistics and random forest were used to reduce features to 10 to 15 V-J combinations, which were fed into a naive Bayes classifier. The similarity between thyroid and blood repertoires was quantified using the Morisita-Horn index. TCRdb's own reprocessing of the public reads used fastp at Q25 and MiXCR and kept productive beta chains. Under each unique CDR3 protein, matching rows form one entry showing the most common genes and DNA. Here the V and J calls rest on TCRdb's processing, not on the authors' analysis. The sample includes more than 300,000 distinct CDR3 sequences, with 17% observed a single time. 2.4% of the sample is held by the ten biggest clonotypes.

In its sample, this clonotype was seen many times. Its antigen remains unidentified. Per-nucleotide qualities are absent, and no much larger clonotype sits a single base away. Cut back by 0 bases and 1 base, the V and J ends lie 11 bases apart. For CDR1 and CDR2, the germline V gene lists SGHRS and YFSETQ. Inclusive of the bounding cysteine and phenylalanine, the CDR3 is 15 residues long. Only CDR3 DNA remains: 45 bases, in frame from the first base. Hyperthyroidism was defined as stable when no progression to ophthalmopathy occurred within 18 months of follow-up. Hyperthyroidism patients were newly diagnosed, with disease duration under 2 months, and aged 18 to 65 years. Patients with other autoimmune diseases, uncontrolled infections, pregnancy or lactation were excluded. Clinical symptoms, serum thyroxine, TRAb, thyroid ultrasound and orbital computed tomography formed the basis of the diagnosis. PBMCs were isolated from about 9 ml of fresh peripheral blood by Ficoll-Paque density gradient centrifugation. Trizol reagent was used to extract the total RNA, and its quality was then checked on an Agilent 2100 Bioanalyzer.

This clonotype was obtained from an adult woman with stable Graves' hyperthyroidism. The sample was peripheral blood. This chain is built from TRBV5-1 and TRBJ2-7; 6 matching bases give a weak D call of TRBD1. CDR3 reads: CASSLAATGSYEQYF. In nucleotide form, the sequence is TGCGCCAGCAGCTTGGCCGCGACAGGTTCCTACGAGCAGTACTTC.